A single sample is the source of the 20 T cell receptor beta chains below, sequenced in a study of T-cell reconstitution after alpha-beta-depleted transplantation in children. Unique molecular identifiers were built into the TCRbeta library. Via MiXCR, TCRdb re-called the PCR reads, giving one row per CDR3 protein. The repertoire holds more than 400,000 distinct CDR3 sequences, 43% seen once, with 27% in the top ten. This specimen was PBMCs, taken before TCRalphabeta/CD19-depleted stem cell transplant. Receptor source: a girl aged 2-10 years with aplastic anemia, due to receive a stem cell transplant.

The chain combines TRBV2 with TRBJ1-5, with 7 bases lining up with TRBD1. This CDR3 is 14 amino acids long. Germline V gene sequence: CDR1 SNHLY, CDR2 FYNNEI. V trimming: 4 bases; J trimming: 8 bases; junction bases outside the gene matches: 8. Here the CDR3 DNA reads TGTGCCAGCAGTGTGGGCCAGGGGGGGAAGCCCCAGCATTTT. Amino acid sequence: CASSVGQGGKPQHF.

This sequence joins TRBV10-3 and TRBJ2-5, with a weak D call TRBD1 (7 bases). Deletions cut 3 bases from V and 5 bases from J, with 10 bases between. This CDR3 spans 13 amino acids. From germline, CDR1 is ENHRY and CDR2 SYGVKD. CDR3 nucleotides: TGTGCCATCAGTGACAGGGGGGATGAGACCCAGTACTTC. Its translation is CAISDRGDETQYF.

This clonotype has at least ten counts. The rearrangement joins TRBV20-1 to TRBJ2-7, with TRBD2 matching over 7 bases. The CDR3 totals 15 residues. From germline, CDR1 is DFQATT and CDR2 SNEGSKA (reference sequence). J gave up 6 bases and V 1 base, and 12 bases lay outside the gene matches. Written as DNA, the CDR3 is TGCAGTGCTAGAGTTGGCGGGAGAGAGGCCCGCGAGCAGTACTTC. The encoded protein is CSARVGGREAREQYF.

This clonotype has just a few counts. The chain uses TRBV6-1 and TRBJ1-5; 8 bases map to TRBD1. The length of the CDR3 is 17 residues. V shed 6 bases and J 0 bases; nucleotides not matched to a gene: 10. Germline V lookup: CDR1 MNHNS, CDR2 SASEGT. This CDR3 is CASSDRTGMVSNQPQHF. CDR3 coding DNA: TGTGCCAGCAGCGACCGGACAGGGATGGTTAGCAATCAGCCCCAGCATTTT.

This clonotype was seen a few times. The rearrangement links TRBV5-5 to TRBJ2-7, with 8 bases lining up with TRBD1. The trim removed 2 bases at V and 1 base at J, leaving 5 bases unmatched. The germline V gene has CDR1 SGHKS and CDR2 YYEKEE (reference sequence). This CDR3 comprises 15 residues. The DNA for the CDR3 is TGTGCCAGCAGCTTCTTCCAGGGGGCATCCTACGAGCAGTACTTC. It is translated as CASSFFQGASYEQYF.

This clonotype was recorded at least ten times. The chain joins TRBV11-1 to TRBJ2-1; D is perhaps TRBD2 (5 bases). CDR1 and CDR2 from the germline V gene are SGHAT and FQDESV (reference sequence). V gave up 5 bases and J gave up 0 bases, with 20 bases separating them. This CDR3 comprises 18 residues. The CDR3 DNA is TGTGCCAGCAGCGTAAGCGTCTCTTGGACTTTCTCCTACAATGAGCAGTTCTTC. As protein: CASSVSVSWTFSYNEQFF.

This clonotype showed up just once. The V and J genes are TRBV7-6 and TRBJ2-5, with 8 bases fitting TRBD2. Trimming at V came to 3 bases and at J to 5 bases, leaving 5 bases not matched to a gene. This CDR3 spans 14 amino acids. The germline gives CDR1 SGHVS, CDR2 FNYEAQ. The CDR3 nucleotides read TGTGCCAGCAGCTTTTATTCTAGCGGGGAGACCCAGTACTTC. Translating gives CASSFYSSGETQYF.

CDR3 bases: TGCGCCAGCAGCCAAGATCCTAAGAGTCGGAACATTCAGTACTTC. Encoded protein: CASSQDPKSRNIQYF. The V call is TRBV4-1, the J call TRBJ2-4; D ambiguous. Germline CDR1 MGHRA, CDR2 YSYEKL. V was clipped by 0 bases and J by 7 bases, with 13 bases between them. The CDR3 runs to 15 residues.

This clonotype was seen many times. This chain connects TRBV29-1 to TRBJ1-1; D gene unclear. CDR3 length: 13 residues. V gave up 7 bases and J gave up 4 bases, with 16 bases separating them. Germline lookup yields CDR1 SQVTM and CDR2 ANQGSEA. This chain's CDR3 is CSAEPVGRTEAFF. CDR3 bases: TGCAGCGCGGAGCCCGTGGGTCGCACTGAAGCTTTCTTT.

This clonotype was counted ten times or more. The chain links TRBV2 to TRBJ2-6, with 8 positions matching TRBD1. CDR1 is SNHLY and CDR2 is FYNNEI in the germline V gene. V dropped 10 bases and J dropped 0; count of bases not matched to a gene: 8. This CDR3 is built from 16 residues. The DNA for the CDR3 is TGTGCCACATCGGGACAGGCCTTCTCTGGGGCCAACGTCCTGACTTTC. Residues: CATSGQAFSGANVLTF.

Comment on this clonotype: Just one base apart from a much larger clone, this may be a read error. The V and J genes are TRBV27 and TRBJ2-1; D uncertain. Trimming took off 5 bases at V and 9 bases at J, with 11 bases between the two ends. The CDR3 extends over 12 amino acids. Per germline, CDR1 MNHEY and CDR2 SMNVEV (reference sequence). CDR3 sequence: CASSLTPGEQFF. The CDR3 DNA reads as TGTGCCAGCAGTCTTACGCCAGGTGAGCAGTTCTTC.

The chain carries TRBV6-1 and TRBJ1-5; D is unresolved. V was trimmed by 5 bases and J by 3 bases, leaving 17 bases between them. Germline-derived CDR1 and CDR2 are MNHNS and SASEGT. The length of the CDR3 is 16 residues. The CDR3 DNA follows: TGTGCCAGCAGTCTCCGAGGAGACGCCTACAATCAGCCCCAGCATTTT. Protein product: CASSLRGDAYNQPQHF.

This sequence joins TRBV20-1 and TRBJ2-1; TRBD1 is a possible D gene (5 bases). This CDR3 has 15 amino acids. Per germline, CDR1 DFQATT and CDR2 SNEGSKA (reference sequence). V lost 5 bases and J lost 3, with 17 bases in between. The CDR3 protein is CSAGQGGRGYNEQFF. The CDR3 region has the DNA TGCAGTGCTGGGCAGGGTGGCCGCGGCTACAATGAGCAGTTCTTC.

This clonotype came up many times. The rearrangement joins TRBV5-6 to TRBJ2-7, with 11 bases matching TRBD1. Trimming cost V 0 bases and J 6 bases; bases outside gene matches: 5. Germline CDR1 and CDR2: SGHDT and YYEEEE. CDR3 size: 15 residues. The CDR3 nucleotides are TGTGCCAGCAGCTTGGATTGGGACAGGGGGGCCGAGCAGTACTTC. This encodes CASSLDWDRGAEQYF.

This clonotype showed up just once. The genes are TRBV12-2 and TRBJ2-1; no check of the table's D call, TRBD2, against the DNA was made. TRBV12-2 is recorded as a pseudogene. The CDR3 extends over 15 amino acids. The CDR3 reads CAMPPLAGVPHEQFF. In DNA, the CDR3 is TGTGCAATGCCTCCCCTAGCGGGGGTCCCCCATGAGCAGTTCTTC.

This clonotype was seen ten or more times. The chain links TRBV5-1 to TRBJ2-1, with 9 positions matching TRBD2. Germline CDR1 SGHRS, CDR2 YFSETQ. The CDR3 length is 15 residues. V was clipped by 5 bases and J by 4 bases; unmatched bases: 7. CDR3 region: CASSLSGSRYNEQFF. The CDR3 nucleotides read TGCGCCAGCAGTCTTAGCGGGAGTAGGTACAATGAGCAGTTCTTC.

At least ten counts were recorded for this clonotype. CDR3 in amino acids: CASSLDSGLPSTDTQYF. The DNA of the CDR3 is TGTGCCAGCAGTTTAGACTCGGGACTCCCAAGCACAGATACGCAGTATTTT. This chain joins TRBV12-3 or TRBV12-4 and TRBJ2-3, with D maybe TRBD2 (6 bases). V lost 1 base to trimming and J lost 0 bases, with 14 bases between them. The CDR3 extends over 17 amino acids.

CDR3 bases: TGTGCCACCACTAGCGGGGTACAAGAGACCCAGTACTTC. Amino acids: CATTSGVQETQYF. The chain uses TRBV10-3 and TRBJ2-5, with 10 bases fitting TRBD2. Germline CDR1 is ENHRY and CDR2 is SYGVKD. The ends lost 10 bases at V and 2 bases at J; junction bases unmatched: 4. This CDR3 has 13 residues.

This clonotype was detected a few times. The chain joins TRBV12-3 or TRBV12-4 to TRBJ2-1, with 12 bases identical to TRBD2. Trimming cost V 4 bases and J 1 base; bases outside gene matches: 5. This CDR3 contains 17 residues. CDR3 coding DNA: TGTGCCAGCAGTTACGGACTAGCGGGAATTTCCTACAATGAGCAGTTCTTC. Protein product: CASSYGLAGISYNEQFF.

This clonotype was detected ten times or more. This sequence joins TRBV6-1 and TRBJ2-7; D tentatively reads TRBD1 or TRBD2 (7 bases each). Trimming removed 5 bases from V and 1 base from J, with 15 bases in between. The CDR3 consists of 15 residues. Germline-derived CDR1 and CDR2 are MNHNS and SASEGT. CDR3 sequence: CASSLSGDSSYEQYF. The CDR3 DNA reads TGTGCCAGCAGTCTGAGCGGGGACAGTTCCTACGAGCAGTACTTC.